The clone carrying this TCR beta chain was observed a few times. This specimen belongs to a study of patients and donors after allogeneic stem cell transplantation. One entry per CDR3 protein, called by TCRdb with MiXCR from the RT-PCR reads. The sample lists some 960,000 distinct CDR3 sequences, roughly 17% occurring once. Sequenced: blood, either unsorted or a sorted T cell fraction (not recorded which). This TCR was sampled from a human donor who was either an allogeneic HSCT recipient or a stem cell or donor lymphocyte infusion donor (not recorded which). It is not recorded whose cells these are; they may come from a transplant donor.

The CDR3 DNA follows: TGTGCCAGCAGCTCGGGACAGGCTTTTGGCTACACCTTC. This sequence encodes CASSSGQAFGYTF. The chain uses TRBV11-2 and TRBJ1-2; 8 bases agree with TRBD1. Germline CDR1 reads SGHAT; CDR2 reads FQNNGV. The CDR3 spans 13 residues. Trimming cost V 4 bases and J 7 bases; bases outside gene matches: 5.